This T cell receptor (beta chain) comes out of a study of cytomegalovirus exposure and HLA in healthy donors. Study background: From some 190 million T cells, an earlier analysis saw approximately 120 million unique TCR beta sequences. Study-level findings and limits: Analysis performed later found 16,000 or so TCR beta sequences associated with HLA alleles at 0.05 false discovery rate. Later findings reportedly placed an Asian-associated ancestry cluster below the approximately 700-donor mean for N-insertions.

There are 15 residues in the CDR3. The V gene's germline CDR1 is SGHRS and CDR2 YFSETQ. V lost 0 bases to trimming and J lost 0 bases, with 9 bases between them. The PCR employed 60 Vbeta primers together with 13 Jbeta primers. Clones were read by immunoSEQ multiplex PCR, and TCRdb kept only the in-frame ones, dropping some. Of around 130,000 clones detected, approximately 80% appear once; the ten largest clones hold 2.5% to 3.5%. As concerns this clone: The antigen is undetermined.

The J gene is TRBJ1-1, the V gene TRBV5-1; D is ambiguous. The sequence was obtained from a woman in her late teens or twenties in good health and CMV-seropositive. Sequencing input: PBMCs. CDR3 DNA sequence: TGCGCCAGCAGCTTGGGCCCGGGGTTGAACACTGAAGCTTTCTTT. Its protein product is CASSLGPGLNTEAFF.